This TCR beta chain originates from a study of blood T cell repertoires in COVID-19 (dated by TCRdb to the early 2020s). The study in broad terms: Samples covering the acute and convalescent phases of COVID-19 were provided by collaborators in the United States, Italy and Spain. The prospective study material was composed of cDNA or gDNA derived from T cells, B-cell-depleted T cells, or PBMCs. Deeply sampled blood TCRbeta repertoires from subjects exposed to, actively infected with, or recovered from COVID-19 were included in the dataset. A freely available public database, intended as a resource for researchers studying the immune response to SARS-CoV-2, is where the repertoires were released. The samples were drawn from two sources: the first 160 participants of the ongoing ImmuneRACE study, and over 1,000 subjects contributed by 6 global collaborators. Nearly every sample came with metadata listing a de-identified subject ID, COVID-19 status, age in years and sex. HLA class I and class II types, where available, came from metadata supplied by the sample provider rather than from assay-based typing.

TCRbeta CDR3 regions were amplified from genomic DNA using the immunoSEQ Assay, a bias-controlled multiplex PCR. In the source study's methods: The number of nucleated cells in each sample was estimated from the amplification of reference gene primers within the assay. To quantify the absolute abundance of each unique TCRbeta CDR3 rearrangement, sequence reads were collapsed and filtered. Productive Simpson clonality was computed per sample as the square root of Simpson's diversity index over productive rearrangements. TCRdb took this table from immuneACCESS and kept in-frame rearrangements with V and J called. Such tables lack part of the clones; where checked against another copy, unresolved V genes explain under half of the gap, and the rest is unexplained. V and J calls and clone size are those listed in that table; D and trimming were worked out from the DNA. The sample includes 200,000 to 250,000 clones, with 70% to 85% observed a single time. Approximately 4% of the sample comes from the top ten.

Points on this clone: The antigen this receptor binds is unknown. No quality values exist for individual bases; no much larger clone is one base distant.

Collaborating institutions collected whole blood in K2EDTA tubes following their own protocols. For TCRbeta analysis, collaborators shipped samples as frozen whole blood, isolated PBMCs, or DNA extracted from either of those sample types. Study-wide findings and limitations: How much clinical and demographic metadata was included differed by source and by participant, and the metadata was provided uncurated.

The sequenced sample consisted of peripheral blood. The sequence was obtained from a middle-aged woman with active or convalescent COVID-19.

In nucleotides, the sequence is TGTGCCAGCAGCCTAATGGTTCGGGGGGGATACAATGAGCAGTTCTTC. The translation is CASSLMVRGGYNEQFF. The sequence joins TRBV3-1 (or the pseudogene TRBV3-2) to TRBJ2-1, and 8 bases in between align with TRBD2. Unmatched junction bases come to 9, with V trimmed by 4 bases and J by 4 bases. The CDR3 goes from the cysteine to the phenylalanine over 16 residues. The entry retains the CDR3 DNA only, 48 bases that are in frame from base 1. Sequences LGHDT (CDR1) and YNNKEL (CDR2) are obtained from the germline V gene (reference sequence).